The sequence of this T cell receptor (beta chain) was determined in a study of PD-1 blockade in classical Hodgkin lymphoma. Findings and limits, study-wide: Researchers reported that CD4+ TCR diversity, though not CD8+, rose significantly by C4D1. Prior therapy or disease activity may underlie the repertoire differences, whose causes remain undefined. Diversity similar to that of newly diagnosed patients was seen at baseline in complete responders.

Sequencing used immunoSEQ multiplex PCR; TCRdb keeps in-frame clones, though not all of them. The repertoire holds a few thousand clones, roughly 70% seen once, with around 55% in the top ten. Details on this clone: Its cognate antigen is unknown.

No patient escaped relapse after autologous stem cell transplantation, and brentuximab vedotin exposure varied. Trimming cost V 3 bases and J 3 bases; bases outside gene matches: 5. Germline V gene data show CDR1 as SGHRS and CDR2 as YFSETQ. This CDR3 spans 15 amino acids. This rearrangement joins TRBV5-1 to TRBJ2-1, with 8 bases fitting TRBD1. The origin of this receptor is a human donor with classical Hodgkin lymphoma. This material consisted of peripheral blood mononuclear cells (PBMCs), taken before the second cycle of nivolumab. The CDR3 DNA reads TGCGCCAGCAGCTATAGACAGGGGATCTACAATGAGCAGTTCTTC. Translating it yields CASSYRQGIYNEQFF.